Listed here are 8 T cell receptor beta chains from one sample, sequenced in a study of cytotoxic CD8 clonotypes in ibrutinib-treated CLL. The method was immunoSEQ multiplex PCR; TCRdb's version includes in-frame clones alone and lacks a portion of them. The data contain tens of thousands of clones, roughly nine tenths of them seen just once; the ten biggest clones take up around 3.1%. The sample consisted of PBMCs, taken after 12 months of ibrutinib treatment. The receptors were sampled from a human donor with chronic lymphocytic leukemia.

This clone was recorded only once. V and J are TRBV29-1 and TRBJ1-2, with a possible D match to TRBD1 (6 bases). The CDR3 covers 12 residues. Germline CDR1 is SQVTM and CDR2 is ANQGSEA. V lost 6 bases and J lost 2, with 10 bases in between. CDR3 sequence reads: CSVGTTNYGYTF. The CDR3 DNA sequence: TGCAGCGTGGGGACAACGAACTATGGCTACACCTTC. Drawing the rest from reference TRBV29-1 and TRBJ1-2, the complete variable domain is SAVISQKPSRDICQRGTSLTIQCQVDSQVTMMFWYRQQPGQSLTLIATANQGSEATYESGFVIDKFPISRPNLTFSTLTVSNMSPEDSSIYLCSVGTTNYGYTFGSGTRLTVV.

The chain has TRBV28 and TRBJ1-3; TRBD1 is a possible D gene (6 bases). Trimming stripped 8 bases from V and 0 bases from J, with 14 bases between. This CDR3 has 15 residues. The V gene's germline CDR1 is MDHEN and CDR2 SYDVKM. Written as DNA, the CDR3 is TGTGCCAGCCACACGGGACACCTCTCTGGAAACACCATATATTTT. Amino acids: CASHTGHLSGNTIYF.

The chain recombines TRBV13 with TRBJ2-7; 10 nucleotides line up with TRBD1. With V trimmed by 4 bases and J by 1 base, 13 bases remained unmatched. The CDR3 sequence is 18 residues long. Per the germline V gene, CDR1 is PRHDT and CDR2 is FYEKMQ (reference sequence). The CDR3 sequence is CASSSRGDRGSRSYEQYF. The CDR3 DNA sequence: TGTGCCAGCAGCTCCCGGGGGGACAGGGGATCGAGGTCCTACGAGCAGTACTTC.

The chain carries TRBV6-4 and TRBJ2-3, with 8 bases that match TRBD2. Germline V gene lookup returns CDR1 MRHNA and CDR2 SNTAGT. The CDR3 length is 14 residues. Unmatched junction bases numbered 3, after V lost 2 bases and J lost 5 bases. As DNA, the CDR3 is TGTGCCAGCAGTGACCGGGAGGGGCGAGATACGCAGTATTTT. Its translation is CASSDREGRDTQYF.

V is TRBV7-9 and J is TRBJ2-3; 10 bases align to TRBD2. V gave up 5 bases and J gave up 3 bases; unmatched junction bases: 14. Germline CDR1 is SEHNR and CDR2 is FQNEAQ (reference sequence). This CDR3 contains 18 residues. The DNA of the CDR3 is TGTGCCAGCAGCCAATATCGGTTAGCGGGAGGTAGAACAGATACGCAGTATTTT. As protein: CASSQYRLAGGRTDTQYF.

The CDR3: CASSRWVSSSYNEQFF. The DNA for the CDR3 is TGTGCCAGCAGCCGCTGGGTGTCGAGTTCCTACAATGAGCAGTTCTTC. The gene calls are TRBV5-5 and TRBJ2-1; D unresolved. The CDR3 covers 16 residues. V dropped 4 bases and J dropped 1 base, with 15 bases sitting between them. Looked up from germline, CDR1 is SGHKS and CDR2 is YYEKEE (reference sequence). The complete variable domain, with remaining parts taken from reference TRBV5-5 and TRBJ2-1, reads DAGVTQSPTHLIKTRGQQVTLRCSPISGHKSVSWYQQVLGQGPQFIFQYYEKEERGRGNFPDRFSARQFPNYSSELNVNALLLGDSALYLCASSRWVSSSYNEQFFGPGTRLTVL.

The chain joins TRBV7-9 to TRBJ1-5, with unresolved D. Germline loops: CDR1 SEHNR, CDR2 FQNEAQ (reference sequence). The length of the CDR3 is 15 residues. The V and J ends lost 5 bases and 2 bases respectively, with 13 bases between them. The CDR3, as DNA: TGTGCCAGCAGCCTCGGGAGGTCGGGCAATCAGCCCCAGCATTTT. As protein: CASSLGRSGNQPQHF.

V gene TRBV15 combines with J gene TRBJ1-2; D is perhaps TRBD1 (5 bases). V was cut by 4 bases and J by 5 bases, with 20 bases left in between. The germline gives CDR1 LNHNV, CDR2 YYDKDF (reference sequence). The CDR3 consists of 16 residues. CDR3 DNA: TGTGCCACCAGCAACGACCGGGGACCTACCGTTTATGGCTACACCTTC. Translated: CATSNDRGPTVYGYTF.